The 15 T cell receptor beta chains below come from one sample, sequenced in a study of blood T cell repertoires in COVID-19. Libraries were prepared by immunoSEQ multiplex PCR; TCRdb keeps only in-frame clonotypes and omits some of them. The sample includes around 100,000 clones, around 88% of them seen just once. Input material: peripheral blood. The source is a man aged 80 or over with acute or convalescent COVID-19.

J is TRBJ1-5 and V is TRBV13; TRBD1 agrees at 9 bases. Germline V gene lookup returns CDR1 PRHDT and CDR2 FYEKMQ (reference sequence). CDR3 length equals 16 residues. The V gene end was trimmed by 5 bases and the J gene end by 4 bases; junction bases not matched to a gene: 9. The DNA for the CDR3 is TGTGCCAGCAGCCGTAGGGGACAGGGCATGAATCAGCCCCAGCATTTT. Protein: CASSRRGQGMNQPQHF.

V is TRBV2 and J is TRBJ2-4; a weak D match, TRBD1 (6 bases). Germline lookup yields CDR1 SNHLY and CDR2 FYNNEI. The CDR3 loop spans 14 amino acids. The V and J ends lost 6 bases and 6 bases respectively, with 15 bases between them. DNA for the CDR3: TGTGCCAGCAGCTCCGGGACATCGGTAAACATTCAGTACTTC. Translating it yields CASSSGTSVNIQYF.

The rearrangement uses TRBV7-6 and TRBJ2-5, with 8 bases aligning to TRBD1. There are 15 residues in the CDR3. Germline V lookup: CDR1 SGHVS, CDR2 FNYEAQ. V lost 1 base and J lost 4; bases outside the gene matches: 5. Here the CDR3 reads CASSLVQGAAETQYF. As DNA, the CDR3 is TGTGCCAGCAGCTTAGTTCAGGGGGCTGCAGAGACCCAGTACTTC. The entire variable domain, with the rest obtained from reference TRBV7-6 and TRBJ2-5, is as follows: GAGVSQSPRYKVTKRGQDVALRCDPISGHVSLYWYRQALGQGPEFLTYFNYEAQQDKSGLPNDRFSAERPEGSISTLTIQRTEQRDSAMYRCASSLVQGAAETQYFGPGTRLLVL.

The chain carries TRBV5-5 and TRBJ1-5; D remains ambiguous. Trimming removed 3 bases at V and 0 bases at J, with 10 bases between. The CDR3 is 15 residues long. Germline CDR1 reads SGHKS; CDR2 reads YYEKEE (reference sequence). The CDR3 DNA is TGTGCCAGCAGCTACAACAGTTATAGCAATCAGCCCCAGCATTTT. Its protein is CASSYNSYSNQPQHF.

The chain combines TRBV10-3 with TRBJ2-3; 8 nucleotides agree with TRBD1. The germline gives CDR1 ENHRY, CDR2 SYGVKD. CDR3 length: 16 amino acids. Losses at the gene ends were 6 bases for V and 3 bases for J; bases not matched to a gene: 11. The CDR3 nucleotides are TGTGCCATCAGATCAGACAGGGGATCTTCAACAGATACGCAGTATTTT. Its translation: CAIRSDRGSSTDTQYF.

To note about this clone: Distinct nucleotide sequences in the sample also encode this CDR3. The CDR3 bases are TGTGCCAGCAGCTCAGGGACTAGCGGGATTTACAATGAGCAGTTCTTC. This translates into CASSSGTSGIYNEQFF. This chain connects TRBV28 to TRBJ2-1; TRBD2 agrees at 13 bases. Germline CDR1 MDHEN, CDR2 SYDVKM. CDR3 length: 16 amino acids. With 6 bases clipped from V and 4 bases from J, the junction kept 6 bases outside the gene matches. Drawing the rest from reference TRBV28 and TRBJ2-1, the complete variable domain is DVKVTQSSRYLVKRTGEKVFLECVQDMDHENMFWYRQDPGLGLRLIYFSYDVKMKEKGDIPEGYSVSREKKERFSLILESASTNQTSMYLCASSSGTSGIYNEQFFGPGTRLTVL.

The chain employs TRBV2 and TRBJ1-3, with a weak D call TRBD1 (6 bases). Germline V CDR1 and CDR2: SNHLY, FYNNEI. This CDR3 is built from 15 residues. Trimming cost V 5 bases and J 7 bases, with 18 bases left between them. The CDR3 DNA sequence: TGTGCCAGCAGTCCCAACACAGGGAGCGGTAACACCATATATTTT. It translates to CASSPNTGSGNTIYF. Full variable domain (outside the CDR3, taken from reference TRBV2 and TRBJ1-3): EPEVTQTPSHQVTQMGQEVILRCVPISNHLYFYWYRQILGQKVEFLVSFYNNEISEKSEIFDDQFSVERPDGSNFTLKIRSTKLEDSAMYFCASSPNTGSGNTIYFGEGSWLTVV.

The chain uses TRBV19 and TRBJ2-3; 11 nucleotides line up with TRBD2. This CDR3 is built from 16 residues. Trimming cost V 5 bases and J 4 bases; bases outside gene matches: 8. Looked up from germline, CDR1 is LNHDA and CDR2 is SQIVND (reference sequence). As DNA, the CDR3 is TGTGCCAGTAGTTTCCTAGCGGGAGGAGGAGCAGATACGCAGTATTTT. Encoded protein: CASSFLAGGGADTQYF.

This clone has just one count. The CDR3: CASSQDYGANQPQHF. The CDR3 DNA follows: TGCGCCAGCAGCCAAGATTACGGAGCCAATCAGCCCCAGCATTTT. The V gene is TRBV4-3, the J gene TRBJ1-5, with unresolved D. Germline values: CDR1 LGHNA, CDR2 YSLEER. The CDR3 runs to 15 residues. V was shortened by 0 bases and J by 3 bases, with 9 bases between the two germline ends.

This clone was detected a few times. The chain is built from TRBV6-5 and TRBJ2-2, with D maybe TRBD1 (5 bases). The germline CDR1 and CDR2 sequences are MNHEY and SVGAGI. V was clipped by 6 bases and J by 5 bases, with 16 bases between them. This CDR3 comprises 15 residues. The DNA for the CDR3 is TGTGCCAGCAGCGGGCTCGACAGAGCGACCGGGGAGCTGTTTTTT. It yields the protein CASSGLDRATGELFF.

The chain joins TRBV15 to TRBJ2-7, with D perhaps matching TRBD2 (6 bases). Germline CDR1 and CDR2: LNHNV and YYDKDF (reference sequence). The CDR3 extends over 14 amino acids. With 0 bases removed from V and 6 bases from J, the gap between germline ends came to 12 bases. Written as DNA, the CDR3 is TGTGCCACCAGCAGAGAGGGAGGAGGCCGCGAGCAGTACTTC. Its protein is CATSREGGGREQYF.

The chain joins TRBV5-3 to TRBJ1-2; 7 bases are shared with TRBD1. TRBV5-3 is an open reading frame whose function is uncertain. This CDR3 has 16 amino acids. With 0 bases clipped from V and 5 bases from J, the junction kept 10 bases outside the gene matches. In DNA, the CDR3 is TGTGCCAGAAGCTTGGGGACAGGAGACTTTGTGTATGGCTACACCTTC. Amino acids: CARSLGTGDFVYGYTF.

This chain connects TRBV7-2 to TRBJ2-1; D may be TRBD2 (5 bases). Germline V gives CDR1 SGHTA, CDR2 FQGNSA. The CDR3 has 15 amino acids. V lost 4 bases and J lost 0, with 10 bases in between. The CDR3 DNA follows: TGTGCCAGCAGCTCACGGAGGAGCTCCTACAATGAGCAGTTCTTC. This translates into CASSSRRSSYNEQFF.

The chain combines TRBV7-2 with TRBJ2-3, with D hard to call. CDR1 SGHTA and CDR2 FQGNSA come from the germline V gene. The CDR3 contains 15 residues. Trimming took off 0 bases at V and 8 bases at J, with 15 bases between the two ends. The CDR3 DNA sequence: TGTGCCAGCAGCTTAGCTGGCGGAACCACCGCTACGCAGTATTTT. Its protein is CASSLAGGTTATQYF.

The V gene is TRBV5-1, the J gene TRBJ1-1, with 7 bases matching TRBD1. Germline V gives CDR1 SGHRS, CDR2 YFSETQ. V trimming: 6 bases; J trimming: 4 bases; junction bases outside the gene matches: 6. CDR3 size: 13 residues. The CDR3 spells CASTSTGTTEAFF. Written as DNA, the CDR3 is TGCGCCAGCACCTCGACAGGGACCACTGAAGCTTTCTTT.